One sample yielded the 16 T cell receptor beta chains listed below, sequenced in a study of shared clonotypes between healthy human individuals. Naive CD8 cells were CD45RO-negative, positively selected for CCR7, excluding terminally differentiated effector memory CD45RA+ cells. Sequencing used immunoSEQ multiplex PCR; TCRdb keeps in-frame clones, though not all of them. The repertoire holds approximately 720,000 clones, with 92% as singletons. Sequenced input: naive CD8+ T cells sorted from blood. These receptors came from a man younger than 45 in good health.

The V and J genes are TRBV28 and TRBJ2-5, with no clear D. Germline V gene sequence: CDR1 MDHEN, CDR2 SYDVKM. The germline V and J ends were trimmed by 3 bases and 7 bases, with 15 bases remaining between them. The CDR3 runs 14 residues. The CDR3 loop is CASSLGVLTGTQYF. The CDR3 coding sequence is TGTGCCAGCAGTTTGGGCGTTCTTACCGGGACCCAGTACTTC.

V is TRBV10-3 and J is TRBJ2-2; D unclear. The ends were cut back, 2 bases at V and 4 bases at J, with 20 bases in the middle. Germline V lookup: CDR1 ENHRY, CDR2 SYGVKD. The CDR3 runs 18 residues. Written as DNA, the CDR3 is TGTGCCATCAGTGAGATAAGGAACCACTGGAGACCCACCGGGGAGCTGTTTTTT. It translates to CAISEIRNHWRPTGELFF.

The chain couples TRBV12-5 to TRBJ1-1; 10 bases match TRBD1. Germline CDR1 reads LGHNT; CDR2 reads FRNRAP. The V segment lost 6 bases and the J segment 0 bases; nucleotides outside the gene matches: 4. There are 15 residues in the CDR3. The CDR3 loop is CASGFDRGLNTEAFF. For the CDR3, the DNA is TGTGCTAGTGGCTTCGACAGGGGGCTGAACACTGAAGCTTTCTTT.

This clone came up a few times. The chain links TRBV4-2 to TRBJ2-1; 8 nucleotides agree with TRBD2. Germline V gives CDR1 LGHNA, CDR2 YNFKEQ. The trim removed 0 bases at V and 1 base at J, leaving 5 bases unmatched. There are 17 residues in the CDR3. CDR3: CASSQDERGRSYNEQFF. DNA of the CDR3: TGTGCCAGCAGCCAAGATGAACGCGGGAGGTCCTACAATGAGCAGTTCTTC.

In the case of this clone: At one boundary the junction diverges from the germline segment, which might be a read error. The chain joins TRBV28 to TRBJ1-1, with 7 bases identical to TRBD1. The length of the CDR3 is 17 residues. Germline assignment: CDR1 MDHEN and CDR2 SYDVKM. The CDR3 sequence: CASSLGTGVLVKTEAFF. DNA of the CDR3: TGTGCCAGCAGTTTAGGTACAGGGGTTCTGGTGAAGACTGAAGCTTTCTTT.

A note on this clone: The sample carries other DNA sequences with the same CDR3. V is TRBV30 and J is TRBJ2-1, with 10 bases lining up with TRBD2. The CDR3 totals 13 residues. The ends lost 4 bases at V and 8 bases at J; junction bases unmatched: 5. In germline, CDR1 is GTSNPN, CDR2 SVGIG (reference sequence). This chain's CDR3 is CAWTSGSGDEQFF. The CDR3 DNA sequence: TGTGCCTGGACTAGCGGGAGCGGGGATGAGCAGTTCTTC.

This clone has a single count. V and J are TRBV27 and TRBJ2-7, with D unclear. The CDR3 runs 11 residues. CDR1 is MNHEY and CDR2 is SMNVEV in the germline V gene (reference sequence). Trimming stripped 1 base from V and 6 bases from J, with 4 bases between. The CDR3 DNA follows: TGTGCCAGCAGTTTATTTGGCGAGCAGTACTTC. Protein product: CASSLFGEQYF.

This clone was observed once. The J gene is TRBJ2-7, the V gene TRBV6-5; 9 bases map to TRBD1. J was trimmed by 4 bases and V by 4 bases; bases with no gene match: 8. Germline V gene lookup returns CDR1 MNHEY and CDR2 SVGAGI. The CDR3 is made up of 15 amino acids. CDR3 residues: CASSFTGGAGYEQYF. As DNA, the CDR3 is TGTGCCAGCAGTTTCACAGGGGGCGCCGGTTACGAGCAGTACTTC.

As DNA, the CDR3 is TGTGCCAGCAGCTCCTCCGGGACAGGGGGCCCTTACTACGAGCAGTACTTC. This gives the protein CASSSSGTGGPYYEQYF. This chain joins TRBV13 and TRBJ2-7; the match to TRBD1 covers 12 bases. The CDR3 has 17 residues. The V and J ends lost 4 bases and 3 bases, in that order; junction bases with no gene match: 10. CDR1 PRHDT and CDR2 FYEKMQ come from the germline V gene (reference sequence).

This clone showed up just once. The chain uses TRBV6-6 and TRBJ2-1; perhaps TRBD2 as D (6 bases). The CDR3 has 15 amino acids. Germline V gene sequence: CDR1 MNHNY, CDR2 SVGAGI (reference sequence). V lost 4 bases, J lost 1 base, and 11 bases lay in between. CDR3 amino acids: CASSSRGLSYNEQFF. For the CDR3, the DNA is TGTGCCAGCAGTTCTCGGGGGTTGTCCTACAATGAGCAGTTCTTC.

This CDR3 reads CASSSRGPPEQFF. The CDR3 nucleotides read TGTGCCAGCAGTTCGAGGGGCCCCCCGGAGCAGTTCTTC. The chain has TRBV6-5 and TRBJ2-1; TRBD1 or TRBD2 may be the D gene (5 bases each). V lost 4 bases, J lost 10 bases, and 14 bases lay in between. Germline V lookup: CDR1 MNHEY, CDR2 SVGAGI. CDR3 length: 13 residues.

J is TRBJ1-1 and V is TRBV7-9; 8 bases map to TRBD1. CDR1 and CDR2 from the germline V gene are SEHNR and FQNEAQ (reference sequence). The CDR3 covers 15 residues. Unmatched junction bases numbered 10, after V lost 5 bases and J lost 5 bases. The CDR3, as DNA: TGTGCCAGCAGCGCGATCCAGGGGGCTGGAACTGAAGCTTTCTTT. It yields the protein CASSAIQGAGTEAFF.

V and J are TRBV21-1 and TRBJ2-7; the table's TRBD2 call for D was not verified on the DNA. TRBV21-1 is termed a pseudogene. This CDR3 contains 18 residues. The CDR3 here is CASSKGAGASGNTYEQYF. DNA of the CDR3: TGTGCCAGCAGCAAAGGAGCCGGGGCTAGCGGGAACACCTACGAGCAGTACTTC.

The chain combines TRBV18 with TRBJ2-5, with D unresolved. V shed 4 bases and J shed 5 bases, with 8 bases lying between them. This CDR3 spans 12 amino acids. Germline CDR1 is KGHSH and CDR2 is LQKENI. The DNA for the CDR3 is TGTGCCAGCTCACTGAAGACGGAGACCCAGTACTTC. Protein product: CASSLKTETQYF.

The sample holds one count of this clone. V gene TRBV11-1 combines with J gene TRBJ2-5; no definite D call. Germline V gene lookup returns CDR1 SGHAT and CDR2 FQDESV (reference sequence). This CDR3 spans 14 amino acids. Trimming took 5 bases from V and 2 from J, leaving 12 bases between them. CDR3 DNA: TGTGCCAGCAGCGGTGAATCGAGGCAAGAGACCCAGTACTTC. It specifies CASSGESRQETQYF.

V is TRBV30 and J is TRBJ2-7; possibly TRBD1 or TRBD2 for D (5 bases each). V lost 1 base and J lost 2, with 15 bases in between. The CDR3 totals 15 residues. Germline V gene data show CDR1 as GTSNPN and CDR2 as SVGIG (reference sequence). DNA for the CDR3: TGTGCCTGGAGTGGATTTCGGGACCACACCTACGAGCAGTACTTC. Protein: CAWSGFRDHTYEQYF.